This TCR beta chain is drawn from a study of T cells in narcolepsy. Study information: Patients with NT1 or NT2 and healthy control donors were enrolled.

This CDR3 is built from 15 residues. V gave up 4 bases and J gave up 0 bases, with 11 bases separating them. The germline V gene encodes CDR1 SGDLS and CDR2 YYNGEE. Sequenced by immunoSEQ multiplex PCR; TCRdb stores in-frame clones only, minus some. The table lists roughly 30,000 clones, about four fifths of them singletons, with 2.3% in the top ten. The source of this sequence is a human donor in good health. Sequences were obtained from memory (CD45RA-) CD4+ T cells from blood. The rearrangement links TRBV9 to TRBJ1-3; tentatively, D is TRBD1 (5 bases). The CDR3 loop is CASSPFQGSGNTIYF. The CDR3 DNA reads TGTGCCAGCAGCCCCTTTCAGGGCTCTGGAAACACCATATATTTT.